A single sample gave rise to the 27 T cell receptor beta chains below, sequenced in a study of cytomegalovirus exposure and HLA in healthy donors. The primer mix had 60 Vbeta and 13 Jbeta primers. Profiling relied on immunoSEQ multiplex PCR, and the TCRdb table lists in-frame clones only, not all of them. The sample shows 150,000 to 200,000 clones, less than 80% of them seen only once. The sequenced material came from PBMCs. These receptors came from a man aged 40-50 years in good health and CMV-seronegative.

The chain joins TRBV7-2 to TRBJ2-7; possibly TRBD1 for D (6 bases). This CDR3 is built from 15 residues. V lost 4 bases and J lost 1, with 14 bases in between. Germline assignment: CDR1 SGHTA and CDR2 FQGNSA. CDR3 sequence: CASSSQGYRSYEQYF. The CDR3 DNA reads TGTGCCAGCAGCTCACAGGGTTATCGATCCTACGAGCAGTACTTC.

The chain uses TRBV6-5 and TRBJ1-3; possible D gene TRBD1, 5 bases. In germline, CDR1 is MNHEY, CDR2 SVGAGI. V lost 5 bases, J lost 0 bases, and 8 bases lay in between. CDR3 length: 14 amino acids. CDR3 coding DNA: TGTGCCAGCAGTCAGGGCACCTCTGGAAACACCATATATTTT. The encoded protein is CASSQGTSGNTIYF.

V gene TRBV14 combines with J gene TRBJ2-2, with D unresolved. The ends were cut back, 5 bases at V and 6 bases at J, with 16 bases in the middle. The CDR3 consists of 15 residues. The germline CDR1 and CDR2 sequences are SGHDN and FVKESK. In nucleotides, the CDR3 is TGTGCCAGCAGCTTTGACAATTTTGGGTCCGGGGAGCTGTTTTTT. This translates into CASSFDNFGSGELFF. The full variable domain, with the rest looked up from reference TRBV14 and TRBJ2-2, is EAGVTQFPSHSVIEKGQTVTLRCDPISGHDNLYWYRRVMGKEIKFLLHFVKESKQDESGMPNNRFLAERTGGTYSTLKVQPAELEDSGVYFCASSFDNFGSGELFFGEGSRLTVL.

This sequence joins TRBV2 and TRBJ2-5; weak D call: TRBD2 (5 bases). The CDR3 totals 13 residues. Trimming stripped 4 bases from V and 3 bases from J, with 9 bases between. Germline assignment: CDR1 SNHLY and CDR2 FYNNEI. The CDR3 reads CASSGRREETQYF. DNA for the CDR3: TGTGCCAGCAGTGGACGGCGGGAAGAGACCCAGTACTTC.

The chain joins TRBV20-1 to TRBJ1-3; no firm D call. The CDR3 covers 11 residues. Germline CDR1 DFQATT, CDR2 SNEGSKA (reference sequence). V shed 5 bases and J shed 3 bases, with 5 bases lying between them. The CDR3 coding sequence is TGCAGTGCTCGGGGTGGAAACACCATATATTTT. Its translation: CSARGGNTIYF.

This chain joins TRBV9 and TRBJ2-3; 8 nucleotides line up with TRBD2. J was trimmed by 5 bases and V by 3 bases; bases with no gene match: 11. The germline gives CDR1 SGDLS, CDR2 YYNGEE. This CDR3 region has 16 residues. CDR3 bases: TGTGCCAGCAGCGATACGGGGGGGGCGCAAATAGATACGCAGTATTTT. The encoded protein is CASSDTGGAQIDTQYF.

This clone was found a few times. The chain uses TRBV10-3 and TRBJ2-1; no clear D. The CDR3 runs 15 residues. V was cut by 4 bases and J by 0 bases, with 10 bases left in between. Per germline, CDR1 ENHRY and CDR2 SYGVKD. In nucleotides, the CDR3 is TGTGCCATCAGTGTTTGTGATAGCTCCTACAATGAGCAGTTCTTC. Encoded protein: CAISVCDSSYNEQFF.

The chain is built from TRBV27 and TRBJ1-5; D is unresolved. CDR1 and CDR2 from the germline V gene are MNHEY and SMNVEV (reference sequence). The CDR3 runs 14 residues. V shed 5 bases and J shed 1 base, with 9 bases lying between them. DNA of the CDR3: TGTGCCAGCAGTGCGGGGTTAAGCAATCAGCCCCAGCATTTT. It codes for CASSAGLSNQPQHF.

A single count supports this clone. The rearrangement links TRBV5-1 to TRBJ1-1; 8 bases agree with TRBD1. Germline V lookup: CDR1 SGHRS, CDR2 YFSETQ. CDR3 length: 14 amino acids. Losses at the gene ends were 3 bases for V and 3 bases for J; bases not matched to a gene: 4. CDR3 coding DNA: TGCGCCAGCAGCTCACCAGGGGGCCACACTGAAGCTTTCTTT. This translates into CASSSPGGHTEAFF.

CDR3 residues: CASSTRGTYEQYF. The CDR3, as DNA: TGTGCCAGCAGTACCCGGGGTACCTACGAGCAGTACTTC. The chain has TRBV6-5 and TRBJ2-7; TRBD2 might be the D (5 bases). The CDR3 has 13 amino acids. CDR1 and CDR2 from the germline V gene are MNHEY and SVGAGI. The V end lost 5 bases, the J end lost 2 bases, and 10 bases lay between the germline ends.

This clone came up a few times. The chain joins TRBV27 to TRBJ2-5; the match to TRBD2 covers 7 bases. The germline V gene encodes CDR1 MNHEY and CDR2 SMNVEV (reference sequence). With 2 bases clipped from V and 5 bases from J, the junction kept 14 bases outside the gene matches. The length of the CDR3 is 17 residues. CDR3 DNA sequence: TGTGCCAGCAGTTTAAACCCGGCACTACTAGCGAAGGAGACCCAGTACTTC. Translated, it gives CASSLNPALLAKETQYF.

A word on this clone: The junction departs from the called germline gene at one end, perhaps through a read error. The V and J genes are TRBV7-8 and TRBJ2-3; D ambiguous. The CDR3 totals 11 residues. The V gene's germline CDR1 is SGHVS and CDR2 FQNEAQ. The CDR3 nucleotides read TGTGCCAGCAGCCTTATCTCCCTACAGTTCTTT. Its protein is CASSLISLQFF.

The chain employs TRBV18 and TRBJ1-2; the D is unclear. This CDR3 contains 13 residues. V was shortened by 2 bases and J by 6 bases, with 10 bases between the two germline ends. From germline, CDR1 is KGHSH and CDR2 LQKENI. CDR3: CASSPERLNGYTF. The DNA for the CDR3 is TGTGCCAGCTCACCAGAGCGGCTGAATGGCTACACCTTC. Full variable domain (remainder filled in from reference TRBV18 and TRBJ1-2): NAGVMQNPRHLVRRRGQEARLRCSPMKGHSHVYWYRQLPEEGLKFMVYLQKENIIDESGMPKERFSAEFPKEGPSILRIQQVVRGDSAAYFCASSPERLNGYTFGSGTRLTVV.

The chain carries TRBV19 and TRBJ1-6; the D is unclear. Trimming removed 6 bases at V and 0 bases at J, with 12 bases between. The germline gives CDR1 LNHDA, CDR2 SQIVND (reference sequence). The CDR3 loop spans 16 amino acids. CDR3 DNA sequence: TGTGCCAGTAGGACTGAGGGCCGCTCCTATAATTCACCCCTCCACTTT. Encoded protein: CASRTEGRSYNSPLHF. Combining the CDR3 with reference TRBV19 and TRBJ1-6 gives the whole variable domain DGGITQSPKYLFRKEGQNVTLSCEQNLNHDAMYWYRQDPGQGLRLIYYSQIVNDFQKGDIAEGYSVSREKKESFPLTVTSAQKNPTAFYLCASRTEGRSYNSPLHFGNGTRLTVT.

The V gene is TRBV5-3, the J gene TRBJ2-3; 10 bases fit TRBD1. TRBV5-3 is designated an ORF whose function remains uncertain. The length of the CDR3 is 18 residues. The V gene end was trimmed by 4 bases and the J gene end by 0 bases; junction bases not matched to a gene: 11. As DNA, the CDR3 is TGTGCCAGAAGCCTGCGGGACAGGGGTGAGAGAAGCACAGATACGCAGTATTTT. Translated, it gives CARSLRDRGERSTDTQYF.

The chain recombines TRBV5-4 with TRBJ1-6; the D gene is possibly TRBD1 (5 bases). This CDR3 is 14 amino acids long. Germline loops: CDR1 SGHNT, CDR2 YYREEE (reference sequence). V dropped 4 bases and J dropped 7 bases, with 12 bases sitting between them. CDR3: CASSPDTINSPLHF. The DNA of the CDR3 is TGTGCCAGCAGCCCGGACACAATCAATTCACCCCTCCACTTT.

This clone was seen more than once but under ten times. This chain joins TRBV28 and TRBJ2-5, with TRBD2 matching 16 bases. Losses at the gene ends were 4 bases for V and 4 bases for J; bases not matched to a gene: 6. CDR1 is MDHEN, CDR2 SYDVKM, per germline. The CDR3 contains 17 residues. The DNA of the CDR3 is TGTGCCAGCAGTTCCATAGGGACTAGCGGGAGGGGAGAGACCCAGTACTTC. As protein: CASSSIGTSGRGETQYF. The entire variable domain, with the rest obtained from reference TRBV28 and TRBJ2-5, is as follows: DVKVTQSSRYLVKRTGEKVFLECVQDMDHENMFWYRQDPGLGLRLIYFSYDVKMKEKGDIPEGYSVSREKKERFSLILESASTNQTSMYLCASSSIGTSGRGETQYFGPGTRLLVL.

V is TRBV30 and J is TRBJ2-3, with unresolved D. V was shortened by 4 bases and J by 6 bases, with 8 bases between the two germline ends. This CDR3 comprises 11 residues. Germline lookup yields CDR1 GTSNPN and CDR2 SVGIG (reference sequence). CDR3 loop: CAWTSKDTQYF. The CDR3 region has the DNA TGTGCCTGGACTAGTAAGGATACGCAGTATTTT.

The CDR3 spells CAWSWGGQETQYF. The DNA of the CDR3 is TGTGCCTGGAGTTGGGGGGGCCAAGAGACCCAGTACTTC. The V gene is TRBV30, the J gene TRBJ2-5; 7 nucleotides align to TRBD2. Germline assignment: CDR1 GTSNPN and CDR2 SVGIG (reference sequence). The CDR3 has 13 residues. Trimming at V came to 2 bases and at J to 1 base, leaving 1 base not matched to a gene.

J is TRBJ2-7 and V is TRBV4-1; 12 bases agree with TRBD1. J was trimmed by 6 bases and V by 1 base; bases with no gene match: 10. Germline V gene lookup returns CDR1 MGHRA and CDR2 YSYEKL. This CDR3 is 17 amino acids long. CDR3 DNA: TGCGCCAGCAGCCAAGCGATCTCGGGACAGGGGGCGTCCGAGCAGTACTTC. It specifies CASSQAISGQGASEQYF.

The rearrangement joins TRBV30 to TRBJ2-1; the D is unclear. Between the trimmed V and J ends, which lost 0 bases and 9 bases, there was a span of 18 bases. This CDR3 comprises 15 residues. Germline V gives CDR1 GTSNPN, CDR2 SVGIG (reference sequence). CDR3 bases: TGTGCCTGGAGTGTTAATGGTAAGGAGTTGCTTGAGCAGTTCTTC. It translates to CAWSVNGKELLEQFF.

This chain connects TRBV7-6 to TRBJ2-5, with D perhaps matching TRBD2 (7 bases). The CDR3 is 18 residues long. The germline gives CDR1 SGHVS, CDR2 FNYEAQ. The V gene lost 5 bases and the J gene lost 5 bases, with 27 bases spanning the gap. The CDR3 sequence: CASSRRGSSQGRGETQYF. DNA of the CDR3: TGTGCCAGCAGCCGAAGGGGAAGTTCCCAGGGGCGGGGGGAGACCCAGTACTTC.

This sequence joins TRBV27 and TRBJ1-1; maybe TRBD1 (6 bases). Trimming removed 1 base at V and 4 bases at J, with 16 bases between. This CDR3 region has 16 residues. Germline V lookup: CDR1 MNHEY, CDR2 SMNVEV (reference sequence). The DNA of the CDR3 is TGTGCCAGCAGTTTATTAGTTCAGGGGTTGGGCACTGAAGCTTTCTTT. Protein product: CASSLLVQGLGTEAFF.

V gene TRBV18 combines with J gene TRBJ2-7; 10 nucleotides match TRBD2. CDR1 and CDR2 (germline): KGHSH, LQKENI. The CDR3 loop spans 16 amino acids. J lost 4 bases, V lost 0 bases, and 6 bases had no gene match. For the CDR3, the DNA is TGTGCCAGCTCACCACCTTCGGCTAGCGGGAGTTACGAGCAGTACTTC. Its translation: CASSPPSASGSYEQYF.

V and J are TRBV5-1 and TRBJ2-5; 7 bases are a match to TRBD2. Germline-derived CDR1 and CDR2 are SGHRS and YFSETQ. The CDR3 has 15 amino acids. J was trimmed by 1 base and V by 0 bases; bases with no gene match: 3. CDR3 in amino acids: CASSLGAGVQETQYF. The CDR3 DNA follows: TGCGCCAGCAGCTTGGGGGCGGGAGTCCAAGAGACCCAGTACTTC.

The genes are TRBV5-6 and TRBJ2-5; D call uncertain. The J call may not be correct, given that the DNA end is closer to TRBJ2-7. CDR3 length: 14 amino acids. The germline V gene has CDR1 SGHDT and CDR2 YYEEEE. For the CDR3, the DNA is TGTGCCAGCAGCTTGGGTCCGGGTCCCTACGAGCAGTACTTC. It is translated as CASSLGPGPYEQYF.

V usage is TRBV7-6 and J usage is TRBJ2-1; 10 bases match TRBD2. CDR1 SGHVS and CDR2 FNYEAQ come from the germline V gene. This CDR3 has 20 residues. Unmatched junction bases numbered 18, after V lost 0 bases and J lost 7 bases. The CDR3 loop reads CASSLADYRLAGGRRNEQFF. CDR3 nucleotide sequence: TGTGCCAGCAGCTTAGCCGACTATCGATTAGCGGGAGGTCGAAGAAATGAGCAGTTCTTC.